The present T cell receptor (beta chain) was sequenced within a study of T cells after yellow fever vaccination. Germline CDR1 SNHLY, CDR2 FYNNEI. CDR3 length equals 14 residues. V lost 6 bases, J lost 3 bases, and 7 bases stayed unmatched. One entry per CDR3 protein, called by TCRdb with MiXCR from the 5' RACE reads. The sample lists hundreds of thousands of distinct CDR3 sequences; 3.6% were seen once. The chain carries TRBV2 and TRBJ1-1, with 7 bases fitting TRBD1. This TCR came from a man between 18 and 29 years old who received the YFV17D yellow fever vaccine. The sequencing here drew on PBMCs, taken on the day of the yellow fever booster vaccination. The CDR3 spells CASSRGTDYTEAFF. CDR3 coding DNA: TGTGCCAGCAGCAGGGGGACAGATTACACTGAAGCTTTCTTT.